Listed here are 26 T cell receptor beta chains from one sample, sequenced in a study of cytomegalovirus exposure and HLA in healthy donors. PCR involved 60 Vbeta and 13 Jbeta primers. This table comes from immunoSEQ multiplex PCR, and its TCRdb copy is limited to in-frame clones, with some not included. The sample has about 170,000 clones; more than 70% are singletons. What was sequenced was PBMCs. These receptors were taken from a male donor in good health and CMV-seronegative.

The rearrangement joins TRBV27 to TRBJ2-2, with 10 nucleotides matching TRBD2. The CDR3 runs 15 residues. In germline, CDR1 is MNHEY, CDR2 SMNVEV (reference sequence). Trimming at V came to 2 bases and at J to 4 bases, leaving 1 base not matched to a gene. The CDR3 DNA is TGTGCCAGCAGTTTAAGCGGGGGGGCCACCGGGGAGCTGTTTTTT. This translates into CASSLSGGATGELFF.

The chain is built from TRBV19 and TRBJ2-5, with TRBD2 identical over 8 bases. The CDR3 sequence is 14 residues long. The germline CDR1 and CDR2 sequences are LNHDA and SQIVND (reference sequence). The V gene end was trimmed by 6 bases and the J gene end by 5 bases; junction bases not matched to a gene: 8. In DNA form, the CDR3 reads TGTGCCAGTAGCTATAGCGGGATAGGGGAGACCCAGTACTTC. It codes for CASSYSGIGETQYF.

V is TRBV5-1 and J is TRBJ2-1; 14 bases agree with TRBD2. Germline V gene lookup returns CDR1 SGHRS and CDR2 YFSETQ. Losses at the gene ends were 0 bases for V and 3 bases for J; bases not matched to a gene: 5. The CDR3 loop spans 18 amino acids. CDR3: CASSLAPGLAGGYNEQFF. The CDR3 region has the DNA TGCGCCAGCAGCTTGGCTCCAGGACTAGCGGGGGGCTACAATGAGCAGTTCTTC.

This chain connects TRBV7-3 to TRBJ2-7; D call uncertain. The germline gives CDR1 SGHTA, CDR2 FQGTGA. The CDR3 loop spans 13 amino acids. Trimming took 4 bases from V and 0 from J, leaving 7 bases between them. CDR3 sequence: CASSSTDSYEQYF. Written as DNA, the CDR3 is TGTGCCAGCAGCTCGACTGACTCCTACGAGCAGTACTTC.

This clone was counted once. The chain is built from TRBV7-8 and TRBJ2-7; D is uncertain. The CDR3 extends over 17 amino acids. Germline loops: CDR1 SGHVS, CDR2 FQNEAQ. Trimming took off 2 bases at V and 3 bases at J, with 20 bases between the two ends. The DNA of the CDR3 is TGTGCCAGCAGCTTATACGGTGGTGGATTCGGGTTCTACGAGCAGTACTTC. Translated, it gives CASSLYGGGFGFYEQYF. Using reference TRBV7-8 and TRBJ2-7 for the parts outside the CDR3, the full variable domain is GAGVSQSPRYKVAKRGQDVALRCDPISGHVSLFWYQQALGQGPEFLTYFQNEAQLDKSGLPSDRFFAERPEGSVSTLKIQRTQQEDSAVYLCASSLYGGGFGFYEQYFGPGTRLTVT.

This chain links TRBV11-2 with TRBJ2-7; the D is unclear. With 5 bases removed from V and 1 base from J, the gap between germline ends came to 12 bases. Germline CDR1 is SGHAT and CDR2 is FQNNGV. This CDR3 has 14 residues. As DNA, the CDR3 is TGTGCCAGCAGCATCCCGGTGCTTTCCTACGAGCAGTACTTC. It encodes CASSIPVLSYEQYF.

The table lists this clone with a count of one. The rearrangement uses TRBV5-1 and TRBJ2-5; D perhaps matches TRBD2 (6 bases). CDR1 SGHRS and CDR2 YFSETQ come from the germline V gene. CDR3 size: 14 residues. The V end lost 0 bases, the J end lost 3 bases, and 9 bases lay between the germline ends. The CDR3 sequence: CASSLGEVEETQYF. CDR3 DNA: TGCGCCAGCAGCTTGGGGGAGGTAGAAGAGACCCAGTACTTC.

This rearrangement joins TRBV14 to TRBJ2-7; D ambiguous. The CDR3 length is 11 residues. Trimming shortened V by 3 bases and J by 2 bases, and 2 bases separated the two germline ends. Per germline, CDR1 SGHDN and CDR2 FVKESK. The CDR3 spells CASSHTYEQYF. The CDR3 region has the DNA TGTGCCAGCAGCCATACCTACGAGCAGTACTTC.

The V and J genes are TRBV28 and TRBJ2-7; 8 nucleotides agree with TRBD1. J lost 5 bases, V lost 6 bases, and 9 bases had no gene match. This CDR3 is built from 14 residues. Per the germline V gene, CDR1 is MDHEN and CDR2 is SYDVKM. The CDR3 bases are TGTGCCAGCAGGATGGACAGGGTGGTGCACGAGCAGTACTTC. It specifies CASRMDRVVHEQYF. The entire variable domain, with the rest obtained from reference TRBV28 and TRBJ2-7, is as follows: DVKVTQSSRYLVKRTGEKVFLECVQDMDHENMFWYRQDPGLGLRLIYFSYDVKMKEKGDIPEGYSVSREKKERFSLILESASTNQTSMYLCASRMDRVVHEQYFGPGTRLTVT.

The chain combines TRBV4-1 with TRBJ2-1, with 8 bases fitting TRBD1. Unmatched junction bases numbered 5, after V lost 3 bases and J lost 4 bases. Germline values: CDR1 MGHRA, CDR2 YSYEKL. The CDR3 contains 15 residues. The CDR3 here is CASSQRQGSYNEQFF. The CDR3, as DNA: TGCGCCAGCAGCCAGAGACAGGGGAGTTACAATGAGCAGTTCTTC.

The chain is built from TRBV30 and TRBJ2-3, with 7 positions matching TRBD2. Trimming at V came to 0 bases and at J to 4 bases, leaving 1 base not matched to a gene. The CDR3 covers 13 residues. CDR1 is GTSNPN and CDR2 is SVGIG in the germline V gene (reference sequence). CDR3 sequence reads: CAWSVRGADTQYF. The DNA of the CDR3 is TGTGCCTGGAGTGTCCGGGGGGCAGATACGCAGTATTTT.

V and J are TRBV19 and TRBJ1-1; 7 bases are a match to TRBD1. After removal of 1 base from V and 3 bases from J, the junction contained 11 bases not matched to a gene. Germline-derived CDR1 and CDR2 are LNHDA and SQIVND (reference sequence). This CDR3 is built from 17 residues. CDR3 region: CASSIGGTASRDTEAFF. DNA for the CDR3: TGTGCCAGTAGTATAGGGGGGACAGCCTCTAGGGACACTGAAGCTTTCTTT.

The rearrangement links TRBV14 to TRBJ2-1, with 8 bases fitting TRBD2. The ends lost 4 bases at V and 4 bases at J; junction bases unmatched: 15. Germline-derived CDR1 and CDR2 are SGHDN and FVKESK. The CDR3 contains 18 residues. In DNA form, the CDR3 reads TGTGCCAGCAGCCTATTCGCGGGGGGCCCGATTTTATACAATGAGCAGTTCTTC. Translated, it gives CASSLFAGGPILYNEQFF.

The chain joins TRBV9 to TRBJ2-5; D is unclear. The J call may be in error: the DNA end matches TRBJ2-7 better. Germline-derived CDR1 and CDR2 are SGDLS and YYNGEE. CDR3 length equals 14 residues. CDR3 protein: CASSVGFLGYEQYF. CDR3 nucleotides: TGTGCCAGCAGCGTGGGTTTTTTGGGCTACGAGCAGTACTTC.

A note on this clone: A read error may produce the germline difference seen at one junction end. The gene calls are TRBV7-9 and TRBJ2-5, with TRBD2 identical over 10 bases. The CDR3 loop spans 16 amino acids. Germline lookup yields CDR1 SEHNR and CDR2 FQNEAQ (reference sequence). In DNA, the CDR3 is TGTTCCAGCAGCTTGGCCAGGGGACTAGCGCGGGAGACCCAGTACTTC. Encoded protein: CSSSLARGLARETQYF.

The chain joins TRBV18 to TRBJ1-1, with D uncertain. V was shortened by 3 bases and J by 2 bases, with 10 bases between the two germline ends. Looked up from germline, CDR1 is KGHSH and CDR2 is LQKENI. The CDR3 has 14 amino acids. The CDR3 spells CASSPSHSNTEAFF. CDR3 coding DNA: TGTGCCAGCTCACCGTCCCACAGCAACACTGAAGCTTTCTTT.

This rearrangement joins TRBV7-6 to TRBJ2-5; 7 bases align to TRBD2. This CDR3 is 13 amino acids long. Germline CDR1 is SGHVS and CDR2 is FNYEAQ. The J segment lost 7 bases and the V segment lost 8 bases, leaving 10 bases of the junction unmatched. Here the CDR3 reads CASLGGSKRTQYF. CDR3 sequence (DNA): TGTGCCAGCCTCGGGGGGTCCAAGAGGACCCAGTACTTC.

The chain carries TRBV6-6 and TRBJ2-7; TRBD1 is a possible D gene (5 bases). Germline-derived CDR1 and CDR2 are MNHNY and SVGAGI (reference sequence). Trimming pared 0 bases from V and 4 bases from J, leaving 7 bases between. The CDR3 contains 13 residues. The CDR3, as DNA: TGTGCCAGCAGTTACTCCCAGGGATACGAGCAGTACTTC. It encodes CASSYSQGYEQYF.

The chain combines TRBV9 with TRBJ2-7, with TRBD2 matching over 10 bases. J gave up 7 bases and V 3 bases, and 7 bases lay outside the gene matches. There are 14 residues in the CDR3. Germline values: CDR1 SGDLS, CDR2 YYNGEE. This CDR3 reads CASSAGLAAGEQYF. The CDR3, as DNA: TGTGCCAGCAGCGCCGGACTAGCGGCGGGGGAGCAGTACTTC.

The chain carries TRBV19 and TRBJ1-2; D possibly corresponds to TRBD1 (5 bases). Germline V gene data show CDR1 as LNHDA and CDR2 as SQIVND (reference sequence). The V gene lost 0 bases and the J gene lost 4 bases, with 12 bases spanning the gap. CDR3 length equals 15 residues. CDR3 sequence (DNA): TGTGCCAGTAGTATAGATTCAGGGATCACCTATGGCTACACCTTC. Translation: CASSIDSGITYGYTF.

The CDR3 region has the DNA TGTGCCAGCAGCCCTGGGAGTTCAGGTGGAAACACCATATATTTT. This gives the protein CASSPGSSGGNTIYF. This sequence joins TRBV6-1 and TRBJ1-3; D not certain. Trimming cost V 6 bases and J 3 bases, with 15 bases left between them. The germline gives CDR1 MNHNS, CDR2 SASEGT. The CDR3 covers 15 residues.

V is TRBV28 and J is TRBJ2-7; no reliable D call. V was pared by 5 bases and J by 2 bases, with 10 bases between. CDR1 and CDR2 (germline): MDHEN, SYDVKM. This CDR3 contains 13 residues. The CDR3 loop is CASSLSATYEQYF. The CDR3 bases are TGTGCCAGCAGTCTTAGTGCGACCTACGAGCAGTACTTC.

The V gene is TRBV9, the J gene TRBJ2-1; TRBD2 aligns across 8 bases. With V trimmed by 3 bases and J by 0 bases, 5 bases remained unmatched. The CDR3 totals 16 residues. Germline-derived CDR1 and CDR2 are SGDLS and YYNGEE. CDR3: CASSGSGGASYNEQFF. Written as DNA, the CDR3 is TGTGCCAGCAGCGGATCCGGGGGGGCCTCCTACAATGAGCAGTTCTTC.

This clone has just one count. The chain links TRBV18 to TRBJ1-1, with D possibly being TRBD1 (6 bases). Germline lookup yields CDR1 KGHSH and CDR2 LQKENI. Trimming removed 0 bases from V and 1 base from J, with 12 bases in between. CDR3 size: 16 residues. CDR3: CASSPPVWDKNTEAFF. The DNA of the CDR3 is TGTGCCAGCTCACCACCCGTTTGGGACAAGAACACTGAAGCTTTCTTT. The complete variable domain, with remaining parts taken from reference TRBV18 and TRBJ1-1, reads NAGVMQNPRHLVRRRGQEARLRCSPMKGHSHVYWYRQLPEEGLKFMVYLQKENIIDESGMPKERFSAEFPKEGPSILRIQQVVRGDSAAYFCASSPPVWDKNTEAFFGQGTRLTVV.

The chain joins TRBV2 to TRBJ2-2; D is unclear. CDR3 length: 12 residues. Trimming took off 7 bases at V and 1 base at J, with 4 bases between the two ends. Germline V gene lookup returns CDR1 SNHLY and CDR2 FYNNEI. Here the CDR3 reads CASTVNTGELFF. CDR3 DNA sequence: TGTGCCAGCACAGTGAACACCGGGGAGCTGTTTTTT.

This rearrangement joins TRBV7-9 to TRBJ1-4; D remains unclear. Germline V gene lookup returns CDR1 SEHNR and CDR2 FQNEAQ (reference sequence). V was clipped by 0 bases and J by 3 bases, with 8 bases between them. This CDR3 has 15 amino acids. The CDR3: CASSLAQAPNEKLFF. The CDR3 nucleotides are TGTGCCAGCAGCTTAGCGCAGGCCCCTAATGAAAAACTGTTTTTT.